This TCR beta chain appears in the sequencing data of a study of blood T cells in healthy people across ages. Study-wide results and limits: Age brought a roughly linear fall in TCR beta diversity measured per million T cells.

Trimming shortened V by 8 bases and J by 3 bases, and 13 bases separated the two germline ends. Per the germline V gene, CDR1 is MGHRA and CDR2 is YSYEKL. The CDR3 is made up of 14 amino acids. A second PCR of about 7 to 12 cycles used a sample-barcoded 5' primer and a J-beta primer mix. TCRdb redid the calling of the 5' RACE reads with MiXCR, one entry per CDR3 protein. The sample shows 1.5 million to 2 million distinct CDR3 sequences, about 32% of them seen only once. Total RNA, at least 5.5 micrograms per sample, came from PBMCs. This clonotype was counted between two and nine times. Its target is unknown.

This clonotype was obtained from a woman younger than 45 in good health. The sequencing sample was made of blood. V and J are TRBV4-1 and TRBJ1-4; no firm D call. The CDR3 is CASGLGAANEKLFF. Here the CDR3 DNA reads TGCGCCAGCGGTTTAGGTGCGGCTAATGAAAAACTGTTTTTT.